This T cell receptor (beta chain) was retrieved from a study of T cell responses to AZD1222 COVID-19 vaccine. Findings and limits, study-wide: Spike was spanned by vaccine-associated CD4 TCRs, which were dominant at 160-218 and 743-854.

For this clone: Its specificity is unknown.

Clones were read by immunoSEQ multiplex PCR, and TCRdb kept only the in-frame ones, dropping some. Among 90,000 to 120,000 clones listed, about 93% were seen once. The germline V and J ends were trimmed by 4 bases and 5 bases, with 20 bases remaining between them. CDR1 is LNHDA and CDR2 is SQIVND in the germline V gene (reference sequence). The length of the CDR3 is 16 residues. The chain recombines TRBV19 with TRBJ1-2, with D possibly TRBD1 on 5 matching bases. The clonotype was recovered from an adult in good health. This sample comprised peripheral blood, obtained on day 0 of AZD1222 vaccination. The CDR3 DNA reads as TGTGCCAGTAGTAGTTCCCACGCGATGACAGTATATGGCTACACCTTC. Translating gives CASSSSHAMTVYGYTF. The full variable domain, its missing parts supplied by reference TRBV19 and TRBJ1-2, is DGGITQSPKYLFRKEGQNVTLSCEQNLNHDAMYWYRQDPGQGLRLIYYSQIVNDFQKGDIAEGYSVSREKKESFPLTVTSAQKNPTAFYLCASSSSHAMTVYGYTFGSGTRLTVV.